This paragraph reports one TCR beta chain. No antigen is known for it. The data were taken from a study of lymphopenia after photon versus proton radiotherapy. Study-wide findings and caveats: Post-nadir diversity loss with photons came from oligoclonal expansion, particularly CD8+ Temra cells. A bigger post-nadir fall in TCR diversity correlated inversely with survival time in deceased patients. Photon-treated patients lost naive T cells and TCR diversity; proton-treated stayed stable.

V was trimmed by 4 bases and J by 1 base, leaving 10 bases between them. This CDR3 has 15 amino acids. In germline, CDR1 is LGHNA, CDR2 YSLEER. Sequencing used immunoSEQ multiplex PCR; TCRdb keeps in-frame clones, though not all of them. The sample holds around 29,000 clones, 75% to 90% seen once. Sample: peripheral blood, taken from a patient treated with proton-based radiotherapy. V and J are TRBV4-3 and TRBJ2-2; D unclear. The receptor's source is a woman in her sixties or seventies with pancreatic cancer. CDR3 nucleotide sequence: TGCGCCAGCAGCCTAGAGCGCGAGAACACCGGGGAGCTGTTTTTT. This sequence encodes CASSLERENTGELFF.